A single sample is the source of the 8 T cell receptor beta chains below, sequenced in a study of CD8 T cells in Susac syndrome. An input of about 0.45 to 1 ug of RNA was subjected to reverse transcription using random hexamers. TCRdb reprocessed the immunoSEQ multiplex PCR reads via MiXCR and lists one record per CDR3 protein. The profile shows 250,000 to 300,000 distinct CDR3 sequences, 85% of them singletons. Specimen: CD8+ T cells from PBMCs. These receptors originate from a human donor with multiple sclerosis.

This sequence joins TRBV29-1 and TRBJ1-2, with 8 nucleotides matching TRBD1. J gave up 0 bases and V 6 bases, and 9 bases lay outside the gene matches. CDR1 is SQVTM, CDR2 ANQGSEA, per germline. The CDR3 length is 15 residues. The CDR3 nucleotides are TGCAGCGTGGTGACAGGGGACCCCTCTAACTATGGCTACACCTTC. Encoded protein: CSVVTGDPSNYGYTF.

This clonotype was observed a handful of times. The genes are TRBV20-1 and TRBJ2-7, with 10 nucleotides matching TRBD2. V trimming: 6 bases; J trimming: 0 bases; junction bases outside the gene matches: 8. The CDR3 runs 15 residues. Germline V gene sequence: CDR1 DFQATT, CDR2 SNEGSKA (reference sequence). The CDR3 protein is CSALSTSGFSYEQYF. CDR3 sequence (DNA): TGCAGTGCCCTCTCGACTAGCGGGTTCTCCTACGAGCAGTACTTC.

This rearrangement joins TRBV20-1 to TRBJ1-1; possible D gene TRBD1, 5 bases. V gave up 3 bases and J gave up 0 bases, with 17 bases separating them. Germline-derived CDR1 and CDR2 are DFQATT and SNEGSKA (reference sequence). The CDR3 covers 16 residues. The CDR3 nucleotides are TGCAGTGCTAGGGGTGGCGGGGCAACGCTGAACACTGAAGCTTTCTTT. This gives the protein CSARGGGATLNTEAFF.

This rearrangement joins TRBV11-1 to TRBJ2-1; 14 bases are a match to TRBD2. J gave up 0 bases and V 5 bases, and 15 bases lay outside the gene matches. CDR3 length: 21 amino acids. Germline V gene lookup returns CDR1 SGHAT and CDR2 FQDESV (reference sequence). Here the CDR3 reads CASSGLAGGQTGGRSYNEQFF. The CDR3 bases are TGTGCCAGCAGCGGACTAGCGGGAGGACAAACCGGGGGACGCTCCTACAATGAGCAGTTCTTC.

The chain is built from TRBV7-9 and TRBJ2-1; D perhaps matches TRBD2 (6 bases). The CDR3 has 15 amino acids. Germline CDR1 is SEHNR and CDR2 is FQNEAQ (reference sequence). Trimming shortened V by 4 bases and J by 4 bases, and 14 bases separated the two germline ends. CDR3 DNA: TGTGCCAGCAGCTCGGGGGTCCTTGTTTACAATGAGCAGTTCTTC. Its protein product is CASSSGVLVYNEQFF.

The V call is TRBV3-1, the J call TRBJ2-1; the match to TRBD2 covers 14 bases. The V and J ends lost 0 bases and 2 bases, in that order; junction bases with no gene match: 6. CDR1 LGHDT and CDR2 YNNKEL come from the germline V gene (reference sequence). This CDR3 is 19 amino acids long. The CDR3 spells CASSQDLGGLAGAYNEQFF. The CDR3 bases are TGTGCCAGCAGCCAAGATCTAGGGGGACTAGCGGGAGCCTACAATGAGCAGTTCTTC.

This chain uses TRBV4-1 with TRBJ2-1; 9 bases line up with TRBD2. The germline gives CDR1 MGHRA, CDR2 YSYEKL. The CDR3 extends over 15 amino acids. V dropped 0 bases and J dropped 7; count of bases not matched to a gene: 4. The CDR3: CASSQDLAGRNEQFF. CDR3 bases: TGCGCCAGCAGCCAAGATCTAGCGGGACGGAATGAGCAGTTCTTC.

This clonotype occurred once. The V call is TRBV7-8, the J call TRBJ2-7; TRBD2 aligns across 11 bases. J was trimmed by 0 bases and V by 5 bases; bases with no gene match: 6. CDR1 and CDR2 from the germline V gene are SGHVS and FQNEAQ. CDR3 length equals 16 residues. CDR3 nucleotides: TGTGCCAGCAGCCAGACTAGCGGGGTCCCCTCCTACGAGCAGTACTTC. Translated, it gives CASSQTSGVPSYEQYF.